The rows below give T cell receptor beta chains drawn from one sample of a study of shared T cell receptors in the human thymus. Profiling relied on immunoSEQ multiplex PCR, and the TCRdb table lists in-frame clones only, not all of them. There are approximately 580,000 clones in the sample; about 80% occur only once, and more than 0.01% lies in the top ten. These same data were also listed under a study on human thymus T cells.

Sequencing was performed on thymocytes. The receptor set was obtained from a boy less than two years old with a congenital heart defect. Both conserved end residues are part of each CDR3.

v_gene: TRBV4-3
j_gene: TRBJ2-5
CDR3aa: CASSQGLPDRVEQETQYF

v_gene: TRBV10-3
j_gene: TRBJ2-7
CDR3aa: CASRDRPYEQYF

v_gene: TRBV4-3
j_gene: TRBJ2-3
CDR3aa: CASSRRSGDTDTQYF

v_gene: TRBV6-5
j_gene: TRBJ2-7
CDR3aa: CASRGGRGAYEQYF

v_gene: TRBV28
j_gene: TRBJ2-5
CDR3aa: CASSLGTGSKPQETQYF

v_gene: TRBV15
j_gene: TRBJ1-4
CDR3aa: CATSRDEERANEKLFF

v_gene: TRBV7-9
j_gene: TRBJ2-1
CDR3aa: CASTGGENNEQFF

v_gene: TRBV27
j_gene: TRBJ2-6
CDR3aa: CASSPNLTGKPPRGANVLTF

v_gene: TRBV30
j_gene: TRBJ2-3
CDR3aa: CAWSPSGQGGTDTQYF

v_gene: TRBV12-5
j_gene: TRBJ1-3
CDR3aa: CASGPTRRTGNTIYF